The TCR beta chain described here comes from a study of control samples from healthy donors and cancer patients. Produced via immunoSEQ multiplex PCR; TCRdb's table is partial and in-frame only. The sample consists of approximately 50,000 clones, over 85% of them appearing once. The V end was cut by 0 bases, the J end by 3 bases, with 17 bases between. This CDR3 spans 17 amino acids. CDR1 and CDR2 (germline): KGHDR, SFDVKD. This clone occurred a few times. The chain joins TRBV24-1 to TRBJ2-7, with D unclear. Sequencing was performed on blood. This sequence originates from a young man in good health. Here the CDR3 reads CATSDLFSQVPLYEQYF. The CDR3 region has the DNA TGTGCCACCAGTGATTTGTTTAGTCAGGTACCTCTCTACGAGCAGTACTTC.